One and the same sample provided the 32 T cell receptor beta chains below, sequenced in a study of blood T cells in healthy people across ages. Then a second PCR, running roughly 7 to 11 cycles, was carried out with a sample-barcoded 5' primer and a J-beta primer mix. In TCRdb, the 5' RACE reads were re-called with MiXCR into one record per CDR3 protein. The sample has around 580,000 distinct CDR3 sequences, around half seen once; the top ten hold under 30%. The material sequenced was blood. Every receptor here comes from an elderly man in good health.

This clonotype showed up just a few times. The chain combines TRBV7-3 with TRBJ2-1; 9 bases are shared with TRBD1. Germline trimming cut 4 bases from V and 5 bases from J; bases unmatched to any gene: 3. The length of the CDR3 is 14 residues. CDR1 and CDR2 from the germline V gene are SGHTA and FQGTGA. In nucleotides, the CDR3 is TGTGCCAGCAGCTGGACAGGGGCGGACAATGAGCAGTTCTTC. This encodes CASSWTGADNEQFF.

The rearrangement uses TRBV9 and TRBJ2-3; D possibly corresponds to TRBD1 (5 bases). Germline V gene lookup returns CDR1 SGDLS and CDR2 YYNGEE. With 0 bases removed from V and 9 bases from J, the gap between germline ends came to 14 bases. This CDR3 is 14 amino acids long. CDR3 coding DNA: TGTGCCAGCAGCGTAGTTATAGGGGCCGACACGCAGTATTTT. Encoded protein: CASSVVIGADTQYF.

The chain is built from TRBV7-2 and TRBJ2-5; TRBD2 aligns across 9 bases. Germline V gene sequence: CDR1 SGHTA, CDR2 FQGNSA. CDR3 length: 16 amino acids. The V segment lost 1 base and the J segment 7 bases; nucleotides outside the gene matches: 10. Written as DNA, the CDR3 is TGTGCCAGCAGCTTAGTTTTGGCTAGCGGGGTTGGGACCCAGTACTTC. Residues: CASSLVLASGVGTQYF. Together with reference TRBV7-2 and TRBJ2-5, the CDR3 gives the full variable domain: GAGVSQSPSNKVTEKGKDVELRCDPISGHTALYWYRQSLGQGLEFLIYFQGNSAPDKSGLPSDRFSAERTGGSVSTLTIQRTQQEDSAVYLCASSLVLASGVGTQYFGPGTRLLVL.

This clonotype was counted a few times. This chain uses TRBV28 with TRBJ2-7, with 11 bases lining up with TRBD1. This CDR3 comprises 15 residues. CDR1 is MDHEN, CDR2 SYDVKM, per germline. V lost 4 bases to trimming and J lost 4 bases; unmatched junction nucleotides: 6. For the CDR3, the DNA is TGTGCCAGCAGTTCCGGACAGGGGGCGTTGTACGAGCAGTACTTC. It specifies CASSSGQGALYEQYF.

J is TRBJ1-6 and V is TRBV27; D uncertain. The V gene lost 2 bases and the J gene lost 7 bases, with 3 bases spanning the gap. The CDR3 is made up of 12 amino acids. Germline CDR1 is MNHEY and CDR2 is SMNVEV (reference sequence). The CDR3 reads CASSLRNSPLHF. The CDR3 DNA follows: TGTGCCAGCAGTTTAAGGAATTCACCCCTCCACTTT.

Written as DNA, the CDR3 is TGTGCCAGCAGCTTGGGGACTAGCGGAGGACTCTACAATGAGCAGTTCTTC. Its translation is CASSLGTSGGLYNEQFF. The V gene is TRBV7-2, the J gene TRBJ2-1; the match to TRBD2 covers 11 bases. Trimming took 3 bases from V and 3 from J; bases not matched to a gene: 7. Germline assignment: CDR1 SGHTA and CDR2 FQGNSA. CDR3 length equals 17 residues.

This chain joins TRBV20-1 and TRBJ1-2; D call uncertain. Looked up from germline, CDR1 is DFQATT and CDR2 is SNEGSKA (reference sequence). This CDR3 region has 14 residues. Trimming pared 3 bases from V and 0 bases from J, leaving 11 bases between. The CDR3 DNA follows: TGCAGTGCTAGCATGGGCCCCACTAACTATGGCTACACCTTC. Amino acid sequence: CSASMGPTNYGYTF.

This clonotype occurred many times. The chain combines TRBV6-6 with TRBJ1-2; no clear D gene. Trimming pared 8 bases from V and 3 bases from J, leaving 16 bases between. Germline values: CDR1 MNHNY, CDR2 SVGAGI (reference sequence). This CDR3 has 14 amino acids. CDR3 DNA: TGTGCCAGCGCTATAGCGGCAGTCTACTATGGCTACACCTTC. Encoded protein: CASAIAAVYYGYTF.

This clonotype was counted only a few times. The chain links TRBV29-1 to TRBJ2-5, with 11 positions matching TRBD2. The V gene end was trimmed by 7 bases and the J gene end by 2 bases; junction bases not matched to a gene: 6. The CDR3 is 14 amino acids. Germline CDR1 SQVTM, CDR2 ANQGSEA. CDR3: CSAIGTSGQETQYF. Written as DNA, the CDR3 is TGCAGCGCTATCGGGACTAGCGGACAAGAGACCCAGTACTTC.

CDR3 amino acids: CASSQGGAGESGYTF. CDR3 DNA: TGTGCCAGCAGCCAAGGGGGTGCAGGGGAGAGCGGCTACACCTTC. This chain joins TRBV4-2 and TRBJ1-2, with D possibly being TRBD1 (6 bases). V gave up 1 base and J gave up 8 bases, with 17 bases separating them. Germline-derived CDR1 and CDR2 are LGHNA and YNFKEQ. The CDR3 is made up of 15 amino acids.

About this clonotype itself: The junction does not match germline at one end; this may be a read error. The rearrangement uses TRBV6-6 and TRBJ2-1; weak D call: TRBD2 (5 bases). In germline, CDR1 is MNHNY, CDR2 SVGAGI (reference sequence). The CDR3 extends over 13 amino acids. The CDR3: CANSTGIYNEQFF. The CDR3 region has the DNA TGTGCCAACAGTACCGGGATCTACAATGAGCAGTTCTTC.

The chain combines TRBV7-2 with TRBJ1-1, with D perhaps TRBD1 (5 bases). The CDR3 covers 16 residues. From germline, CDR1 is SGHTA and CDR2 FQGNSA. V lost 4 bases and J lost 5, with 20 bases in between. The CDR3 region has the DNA TGTGCCAGCAGCTCAAACGGACGGGGCGGTATGACTGAAGCTTTCTTT. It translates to CASSSNGRGGMTEAFF.

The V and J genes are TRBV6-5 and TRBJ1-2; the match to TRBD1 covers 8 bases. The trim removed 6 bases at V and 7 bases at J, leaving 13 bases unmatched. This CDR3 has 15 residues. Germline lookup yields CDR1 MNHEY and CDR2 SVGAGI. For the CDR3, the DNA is TGTGCCAGCAGGGGACAGGTTCGGGTCTTAGGTGGCTACACCTTC. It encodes CASRGQVRVLGGYTF.

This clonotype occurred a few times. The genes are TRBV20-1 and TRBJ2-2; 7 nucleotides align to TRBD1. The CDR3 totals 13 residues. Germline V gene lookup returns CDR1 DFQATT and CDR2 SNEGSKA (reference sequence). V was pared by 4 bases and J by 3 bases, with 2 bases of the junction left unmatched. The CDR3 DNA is TGCAGTGCTAATACAGGGGACACCGGGGAGCTGTTTTTT. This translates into CSANTGDTGELFF.

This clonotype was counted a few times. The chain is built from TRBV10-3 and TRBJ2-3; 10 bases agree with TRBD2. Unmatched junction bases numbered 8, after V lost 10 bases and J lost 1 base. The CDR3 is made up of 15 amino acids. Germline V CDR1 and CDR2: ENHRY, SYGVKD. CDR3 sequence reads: CATRNGTSGTDTQYF. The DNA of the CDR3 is TGTGCCACCAGGAACGGGACTAGCGGCACAGATACGCAGTATTTT.

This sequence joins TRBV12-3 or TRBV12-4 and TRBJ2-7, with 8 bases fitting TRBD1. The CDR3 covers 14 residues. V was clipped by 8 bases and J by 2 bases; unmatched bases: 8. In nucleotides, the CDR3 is TGTGCCAGCGGATACGGGACAGGTACCTACGAGCAGTACTTC. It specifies CASGYGTGTYEQYF.

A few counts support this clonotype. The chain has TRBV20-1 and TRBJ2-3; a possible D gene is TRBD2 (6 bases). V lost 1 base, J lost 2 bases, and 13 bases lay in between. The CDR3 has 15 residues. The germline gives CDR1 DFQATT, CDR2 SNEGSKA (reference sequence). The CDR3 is CSARGGGAYTDTQYF. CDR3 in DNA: TGCAGTGCTAGAGGGGGCGGGGCATACACAGATACGCAGTATTTT.

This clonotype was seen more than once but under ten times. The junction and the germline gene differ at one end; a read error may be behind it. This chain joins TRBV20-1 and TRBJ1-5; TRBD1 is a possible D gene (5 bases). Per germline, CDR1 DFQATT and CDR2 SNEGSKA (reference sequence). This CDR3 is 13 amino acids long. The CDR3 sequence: CSARDSRDQLQHF. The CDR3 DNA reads TGCAGTGCTAGAGATTCCAGGGATCAGCTCCAGCATTTT.

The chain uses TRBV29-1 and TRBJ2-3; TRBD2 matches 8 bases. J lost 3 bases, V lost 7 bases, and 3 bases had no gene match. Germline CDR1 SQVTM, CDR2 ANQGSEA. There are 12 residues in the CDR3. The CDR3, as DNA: TGCAGCGCGGGACTAGGAACAGATACGCAGTATTTT. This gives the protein CSAGLGTDTQYF.

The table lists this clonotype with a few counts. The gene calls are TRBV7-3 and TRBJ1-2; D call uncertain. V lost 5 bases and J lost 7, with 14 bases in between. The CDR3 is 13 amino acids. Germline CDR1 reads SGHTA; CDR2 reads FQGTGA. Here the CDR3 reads CASSVMGGRGYTF. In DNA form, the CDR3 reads TGTGCCAGCAGCGTAATGGGTGGTCGTGGCTACACCTTC.

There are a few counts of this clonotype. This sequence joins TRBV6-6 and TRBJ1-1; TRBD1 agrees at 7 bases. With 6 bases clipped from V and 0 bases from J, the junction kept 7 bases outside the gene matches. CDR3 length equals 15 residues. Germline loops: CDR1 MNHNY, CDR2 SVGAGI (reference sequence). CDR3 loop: CASSLWTGMNTEAFF. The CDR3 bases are TGTGCCAGCAGCCTCTGGACAGGCATGAACACTGAAGCTTTCTTT.

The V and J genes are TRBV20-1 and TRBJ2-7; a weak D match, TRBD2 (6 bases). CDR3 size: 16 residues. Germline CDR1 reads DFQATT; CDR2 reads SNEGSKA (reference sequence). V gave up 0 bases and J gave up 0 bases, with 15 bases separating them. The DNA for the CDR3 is TGCAGTGCTAGAGACGGGATAGCGGATGACTCCTACGAGCAGTACTTC. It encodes CSARDGIADDSYEQYF.

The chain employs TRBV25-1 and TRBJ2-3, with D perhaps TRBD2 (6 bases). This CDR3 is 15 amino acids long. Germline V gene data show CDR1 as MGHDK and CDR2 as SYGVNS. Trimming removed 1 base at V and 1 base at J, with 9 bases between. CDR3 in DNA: TGTGCCAGCAGTGAATGGAGGGGTGGCACAGATACGCAGTATTTT. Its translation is CASSEWRGGTDTQYF.

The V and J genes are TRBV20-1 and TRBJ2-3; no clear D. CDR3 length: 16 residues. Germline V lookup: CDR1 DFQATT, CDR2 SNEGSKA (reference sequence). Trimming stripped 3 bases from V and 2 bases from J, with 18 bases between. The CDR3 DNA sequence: TGCAGTGCTAGGTACCCCAAGGGTTTCTCCACAGATACGCAGTATTTT. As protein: CSARYPKGFSTDTQYF.

The CDR3 protein is CASSVGTTTGELFF. The CDR3 coding sequence is TGTGCCAGCAGCGTAGGAACCACCACCGGGGAGCTGTTTTTT. The rearrangement links TRBV9 to TRBJ2-2; unclear D gene. Between the trimmed V and J ends, which lost 0 bases and 4 bases, there was a span of 7 bases. The length of the CDR3 is 14 residues. Germline values: CDR1 SGDLS, CDR2 YYNGEE.

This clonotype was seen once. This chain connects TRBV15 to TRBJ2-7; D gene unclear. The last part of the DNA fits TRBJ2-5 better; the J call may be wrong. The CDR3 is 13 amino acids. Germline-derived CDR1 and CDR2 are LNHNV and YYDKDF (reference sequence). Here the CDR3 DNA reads TGTGCCACCAGCAGAGCGCCAGGAGAGACCCAGTACTTC. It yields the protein CATSRAPGETQYF.

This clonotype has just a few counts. The CDR3 sequence: CASSLDGVETQYF. DNA of the CDR3: TGTGCCAGCAGCTTAGACGGTGTAGAGACCCAGTACTTC. The V gene is TRBV7-3, the J gene TRBJ2-5; no definite D call. CDR1 and CDR2 from the germline V gene are SGHTA and FQGTGA. The CDR3 extends over 13 amino acids. V lost 2 bases to trimming and J lost 4 bases, with 8 bases between them. The entire variable domain, with the rest obtained from reference TRBV7-3 and TRBJ2-5, is as follows: GAGVSQTPSNKVTEKGKYVELRCDPISGHTALYWYRQSLGQGPEFLIYFQGTGAADDSGLPNDRFFAVRPEGSVSTLKIQRTERGDSAVYLCASSLDGVETQYFGPGTRLLVL.

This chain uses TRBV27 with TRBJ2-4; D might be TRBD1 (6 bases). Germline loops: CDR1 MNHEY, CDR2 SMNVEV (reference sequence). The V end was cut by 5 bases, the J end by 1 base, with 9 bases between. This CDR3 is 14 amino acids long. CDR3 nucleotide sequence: TGTGCCAGCAGTAAAGACAGGGCCAAAAACATTCAGTACTTC. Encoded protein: CASSKDRAKNIQYF.

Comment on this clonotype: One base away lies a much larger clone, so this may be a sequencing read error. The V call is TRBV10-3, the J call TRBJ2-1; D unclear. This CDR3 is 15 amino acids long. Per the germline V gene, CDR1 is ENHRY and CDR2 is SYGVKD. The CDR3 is CAISASAESYNVQFF. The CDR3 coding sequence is TGTGCCATCAGTGCGTCGGCAGAATCCTACAATGTGCAGTTCTTC.

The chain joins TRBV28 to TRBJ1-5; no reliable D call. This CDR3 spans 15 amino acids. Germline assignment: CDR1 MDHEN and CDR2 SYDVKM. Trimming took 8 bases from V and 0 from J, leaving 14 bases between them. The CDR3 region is CASPPRGHSNQPQHF. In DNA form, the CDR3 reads TGTGCCAGCCCCCCCCGGGGTCATAGCAATCAGCCCCAGCATTTT.

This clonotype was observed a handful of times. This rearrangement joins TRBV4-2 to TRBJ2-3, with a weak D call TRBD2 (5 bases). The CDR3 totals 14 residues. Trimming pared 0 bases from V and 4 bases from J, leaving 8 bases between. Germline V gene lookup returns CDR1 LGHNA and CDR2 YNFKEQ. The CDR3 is CASSQDSRADTQYF. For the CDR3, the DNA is TGTGCCAGCAGCCAAGATTCGCGGGCAGATACGCAGTATTTT.

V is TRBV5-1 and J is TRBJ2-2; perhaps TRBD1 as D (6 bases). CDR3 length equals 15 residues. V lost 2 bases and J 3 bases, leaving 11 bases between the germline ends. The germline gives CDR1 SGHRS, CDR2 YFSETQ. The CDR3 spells CASSFGGMDTGELFF. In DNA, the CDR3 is TGCGCCAGCAGCTTTGGGGGCATGGACACCGGGGAGCTGTTTTTT.